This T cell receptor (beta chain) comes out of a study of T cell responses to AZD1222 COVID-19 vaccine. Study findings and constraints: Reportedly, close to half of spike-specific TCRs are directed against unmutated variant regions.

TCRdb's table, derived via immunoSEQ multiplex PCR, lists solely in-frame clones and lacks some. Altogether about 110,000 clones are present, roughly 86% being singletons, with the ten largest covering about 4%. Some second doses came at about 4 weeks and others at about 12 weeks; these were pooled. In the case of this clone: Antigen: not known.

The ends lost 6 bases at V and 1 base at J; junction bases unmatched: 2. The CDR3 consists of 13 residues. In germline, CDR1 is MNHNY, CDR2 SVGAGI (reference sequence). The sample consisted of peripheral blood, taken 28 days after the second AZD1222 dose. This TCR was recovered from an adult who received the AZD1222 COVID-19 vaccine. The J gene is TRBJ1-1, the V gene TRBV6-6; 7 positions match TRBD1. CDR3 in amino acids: CASRRTGNTEAFF. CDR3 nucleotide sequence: TGTGCCAGCAGGAGGACAGGGAACACTGAAGCTTTCTTT.